One sample yielded the 27 T cell receptor beta chains listed below, sequenced in a study of beta chain features in type 1 diabetes. Isolated RNA was reverse transcribed in full, so expressed TCRB transcripts were sequenced. The method was immunoSEQ multiplex PCR; TCRdb's version includes in-frame clones alone and lacks a portion of them. The sample has a few hundred thousand clones, 27% seen once. Sequencing used central memory CD4+ T cells from blood. These receptors all come from a man aged 25 to 45 in good health.

V usage is TRBV7-2 and J usage is TRBJ2-3; no clear D. CDR1 is SGHTA and CDR2 is FQGNSA in the germline V gene. This CDR3 has 15 amino acids. The V end lost 1 base, the J end lost 4 bases, and 12 bases lay between the germline ends. CDR3 protein: CASSLEGAASDTQYF. CDR3 DNA: TGTGCCAGCAGCTTAGAAGGCGCAGCATCAGATACGCAGTATTTT.

This clone was detected a few times. The V and J genes are TRBV29-1 and TRBJ1-2, with 7 bases that match TRBD1. The CDR3 loop spans 11 amino acids. V shed 4 bases and J 12 bases; nucleotides not matched to a gene: 8. Germline V CDR1 and CDR2: SQVTM, ANQGSEA. In nucleotides, the CDR3 is TGCAGCGTTGTGGACAGGTCGGTCCACACCTTC. Encoded protein: CSVVDRSVHTF.

This chain joins TRBV15 and TRBJ1-5, with D tentatively TRBD1 (6 bases). CDR3 length: 15 amino acids. Germline CDR1 and CDR2: LNHNV and YYDKDF (reference sequence). With 1 base removed from V and 7 bases from J, the gap between germline ends came to 14 bases. CDR3 DNA: TGTGCCACCAGCAGAGGTGGGACATCAGGGCAGCCCCAGCATTTT. Its translation: CATSRGGTSGQPQHF.

Points on this clone: This specimen includes other DNA sequences encoding the same CDR3. The rearrangement joins TRBV27 to TRBJ1-5, with TRBD1 identical over 9 bases. V shed 5 bases and J 4 bases; nucleotides not matched to a gene: 3. Germline V gene sequence: CDR1 MNHEY, CDR2 SMNVEV (reference sequence). The CDR3 spans 14 residues. CDR3 bases: TGTGCCAGCAGTCCTGACAGGGGGAATCAGCCCCAGCATTTT. Translated: CASSPDRGNQPQHF.

This chain joins TRBV5-6 and TRBJ1-2; tentative D call: TRBD1 (5 bases). CDR1 is SGHDT, CDR2 YYEEEE, per germline. The CDR3 sequence is 13 residues long. Trimming removed 3 bases from V and 2 bases from J, with 8 bases in between. The CDR3, as DNA: TGTGCCAGCAGCTGGCAGGGCAACTATGGCTACACCTTC. Translated: CASSWQGNYGYTF.

There are a few counts of this clone. This chain uses TRBV7-9 with TRBJ2-1, with D possibly TRBD2 on 5 matching bases. CDR1 SEHNR and CDR2 FQNEAQ come from the germline V gene (reference sequence). Trimming removed 5 bases from V and 7 bases from J, with 18 bases in between. This CDR3 region has 15 residues. In DNA form, the CDR3 reads TGTGCCAGCAGCGTTCGTCTCAGAGGGTCGAATGAGCAGTTCTTC. Protein sequence: CASSVRLRGSNEQFF.

This sequence joins TRBV7-2 and TRBJ2-7; D not resolved. This CDR3 is built from 13 residues. From germline, CDR1 is SGHTA and CDR2 FQGNSA. V was pared by 0 bases and J by 7 bases, with 10 bases between. The CDR3 bases are TGTGCCAGCAGCTTAGCCCCCGCGAGAGAGCAGTACTTC. Translation: CASSLAPAREQYF.

The chain recombines TRBV11-2 with TRBJ2-7, with D perhaps being TRBD1 or TRBD2 (5 bases each). This CDR3 has 15 amino acids. V was pared by 5 bases and J by 3 bases, with 17 bases between. CDR1 SGHAT and CDR2 FQNNGV come from the germline V gene. The CDR3 DNA follows: TGTGCCAGCAGCACGGGACCTCCGAGGAACTACGAGCAGTACTTC. Protein: CASSTGPPRNYEQYF. Together with reference TRBV11-2 and TRBJ2-7, the CDR3 gives the full variable domain: EAGVAQSPRYKIIEKRQSVAFWCNPISGHATLYWYQQILGQGPKLLIQFQNNGVVDDSQLPKDRFSAERLKGVDSTLKIQPAKLEDSAVYLCASSTGPPRNYEQYFGPGTRLTVT.

The V and J genes are TRBV25-1 and TRBJ2-2; D is undetermined. The germline gives CDR1 MGHDK, CDR2 SYGVNS. V lost 1 base and J lost 3, with 6 bases in between. CDR3 size: 14 residues. The chain's CDR3 is CASSEFGDTGELFF. In nucleotides, the CDR3 is TGTGCCAGCAGTGAATTTGGGGACACCGGGGAGCTGTTTTTT.

V usage is TRBV27 and J usage is TRBJ2-3, with TRBD1 as a possible D gene (5 bases). Germline CDR1 MNHEY, CDR2 SMNVEV (reference sequence). V shed 2 bases and J shed 4 bases, with 10 bases lying between them. This CDR3 region has 14 residues. The chain's CDR3 is CASSLLRVADTQYF. In DNA, the CDR3 is TGTGCCAGCAGTTTACTCAGGGTTGCAGATACGCAGTATTTT.

This clone has only a few counts. V usage is TRBV6-5 and J usage is TRBJ1-2; 7 bases are a match to TRBD1. CDR3 size: 14 residues. J was trimmed by 2 bases and V by 5 bases; bases with no gene match: 5. The V gene's germline CDR1 is MNHEY and CDR2 SVGAGI. CDR3 nucleotides: TGTGCCAGCAGTCTACCGGGACAGAACTATGGCTACACCTTC. Residues: CASSLPGQNYGYTF.

This clone was seen many times. The sample carries other DNA sequences with the same CDR3. The chain carries TRBV5-1 and TRBJ2-1, with D unresolved. Germline V gene lookup returns CDR1 SGHRS and CDR2 YFSETQ. The CDR3 sequence is 11 residues long. V dropped 1 base and J dropped 9 bases, with 5 bases sitting between them. The CDR3 region is CASSLLGEQFF. CDR3 bases: TGCGCCAGCAGCTTGCTCGGTGAGCAGTTCTTC.

This clone was picked up a small number of times. The chain employs TRBV29-1 and TRBJ2-5, with TRBD2 identical over 7 bases. The CDR3 loop spans 12 amino acids. Trimming removed 3 bases from V and 4 bases from J; junction bases left unmatched: 2. Germline V lookup: CDR1 SQVTM, CDR2 ANQGSEA. CDR3 sequence (DNA): TGCAGCGTTGACTCGGGAGGAGAGACCCAGTACTTC. It codes for CSVDSGGETQYF. Filled out from reference TRBV29-1 and TRBJ2-5, the complete variable domain reads SAVISQKPSRDICQRGTSLTIQCQVDSQVTMMFWYRQQPGQSLTLIATANQGSEATYESGFVIDKFPISRPNLTFSTLTVSNMSPEDSSIYLCSVDSGGETQYFGPGTRLLVL.

V usage is TRBV7-9 and J usage is TRBJ1-5; D may be TRBD1 (5 bases). Trimming pared 5 bases from V and 6 bases from J, leaving 8 bases between. This CDR3 has 12 amino acids. The V gene's germline CDR1 is SEHNR and CDR2 FQNEAQ (reference sequence). CDR3 in DNA: TGTGCCAGCAGCGTTGACAGTCAGCCCCAGCATTTT. This translates into CASSVDSQPQHF.

This clone showed up just a few times. This chain uses TRBV30 with TRBJ2-3; weak D call: TRBD2 (6 bases). V shed 2 bases and J shed 3 bases, with 12 bases lying between them. This CDR3 has 14 residues. Germline V lookup: CDR1 GTSNPN, CDR2 SVGIG (reference sequence). CDR3 bases: TGTGCCTGGAGTTGGACTACAGGAACAGATACGCAGTATTTT. This gives the protein CAWSWTTGTDTQYF.

The table lists this clone with many counts. This chain connects TRBV7-2 to TRBJ2-4, with 12 bases aligning to TRBD2. CDR1 and CDR2 from the germline V gene are SGHTA and FQGNSA. Losses at the gene ends were 5 bases for V and 3 bases for J; bases not matched to a gene: 8. CDR3 length equals 17 residues. The CDR3 sequence: CASSPRTSGALKNIQYF. CDR3 sequence (DNA): TGTGCCAGCAGCCCCCGGACTAGCGGGGCCCTCAAAAACATTCAGTACTTC.

The chain couples TRBV7-6 to TRBJ2-3; 8 bases match TRBD1. This CDR3 is built from 15 residues. V shed 4 bases, J shed 4 bases, and the junction held 7 bases outside the gene matches. In germline, CDR1 is SGHVS, CDR2 FNYEAQ. The CDR3 coding sequence is TGTGCCAGCAGCTCGGGACAGGTGGGCGCAGATACGCAGTATTTT. Amino acid sequence: CASSSGQVGADTQYF.

This clone was recorded at least ten times. The chain is built from TRBV7-9 and TRBJ2-4, with D hard to call. Looked up from germline, CDR1 is SEHNR and CDR2 is FQNEAQ (reference sequence). Deletions cut 5 bases from V and 6 bases from J, with 20 bases between. This CDR3 spans 16 amino acids. CDR3 in amino acids: CASSASWAKDRNIQYF. DNA of the CDR3: TGTGCCAGCAGCGCCAGCTGGGCCAAGGACCGAAACATTCAGTACTTC.

V usage is TRBV7-2 and J usage is TRBJ2-3, with D unresolved. Trimming shortened V by 4 bases and J by 0 bases, and 11 bases separated the two germline ends. This CDR3 has 15 amino acids. Germline V lookup: CDR1 SGHTA, CDR2 FQGNSA. The CDR3, as DNA: TGTGCCAGCAGCTCGACTCGGGCCAGCACAGATACGCAGTATTTT. Its translation is CASSSTRASTDTQYF.

At least ten counts were recorded for this clone. In the same sample, other DNA sequences code for this CDR3. The chain has TRBV6-1 and TRBJ1-4; perhaps TRBD1 as D (5 bases). Trimming removed 1 base from V and 6 bases from J, with 12 bases in between. The CDR3 consists of 15 residues. Germline V gene data show CDR1 as MNHNS and CDR2 as SASEGT. CDR3 nucleotides: TGTGCCAGCAGTGAAGTAGTGGGGCACGATGAAAAACTGTTTTTT. This codes for CASSEVVGHDEKLFF.

V gene TRBV6-5 combines with J gene TRBJ2-1; D possibly corresponds to TRBD2 (6 bases). The CDR3 contains 14 residues. The V end was cut by 11 bases, the J end by 7 bases, with 21 bases between. Germline CDR1 MNHEY, CDR2 SVGAGI. The CDR3 nucleotides read TGTGCCGTAAATGGGGGGATCCCTTGGAATGAGCAGTTCTTC. This encodes CAVNGGIPWNEQFF.

This clone was seen only a few times. The rearrangement joins TRBV30 to TRBJ2-7, with D perhaps TRBD2 (5 bases). In germline, CDR1 is GTSNPN, CDR2 SVGIG (reference sequence). Trimming pared 3 bases from V and 3 bases from J, leaving 12 bases between. This CDR3 has 13 amino acids. The CDR3 is CAWRRSGFYEQYF. In nucleotides, the CDR3 is TGTGCCTGGAGGAGGTCGGGATTCTACGAGCAGTACTTC.

A few counts support this clone. The rearrangement joins TRBV7-9 to TRBJ1-4; 10 bases line up with TRBD1. CDR3 size: 15 residues. Germline assignment: CDR1 SEHNR and CDR2 FQNEAQ (reference sequence). The J segment lost 8 bases and the V segment lost 5 bases, leaving 8 bases of the junction unmatched. This CDR3 is CASSIRQGAGEKLFF. Here the CDR3 DNA reads TGTGCCAGCAGCATCAGACAGGGGGCTGGAGAAAAACTGTTTTTT.

This chain links TRBV10-3 with TRBJ2-3; 8 bases map to TRBD2. Trimming took 9 bases from V and 1 from J; bases not matched to a gene: 3. Germline CDR1 reads ENHRY; CDR2 reads SYGVKD. The CDR3 is made up of 13 amino acids. The CDR3 nucleotides are TGTGCCATTCAGACTAGCGGCACAGATACGCAGTATTTT. Translating gives CAIQTSGTDTQYF.

This clone has only a few counts. The chain has TRBV19 and TRBJ1-5; maybe TRBD1 (5 bases). This CDR3 comprises 12 residues. The V gene's germline CDR1 is LNHDA and CDR2 SQIVND (reference sequence). Between the trimmed V and J ends, which lost 7 bases and 6 bases, there was a span of 10 bases. CDR3 protein: CASMGRAQPQHF. In DNA form, the CDR3 reads TGTGCCAGTATGGGCAGGGCTCAGCCCCAGCATTTT.

The chain couples TRBV11-2 to TRBJ2-1; 7 nucleotides align to TRBD2. Germline V gene lookup returns CDR1 SGHAT and CDR2 FQNNGV. The CDR3 length is 13 residues. With V trimmed by 7 bases and J by 4 bases, 4 bases remained unmatched. CDR3 in amino acids: CASKSGIYNEQFF. The CDR3 bases are TGTGCCAGCAAAAGCGGGATTTACAATGAGCAGTTCTTC.

This clone was observed a few times. Other nucleotide sequences from this sample produce the same CDR3. V gene TRBV30 combines with J gene TRBJ2-7, with D unclear. The CDR3 spans 12 residues. Trimming left V 5 bases short and J 0 bases short, with 8 bases between. Per germline, CDR1 GTSNPN and CDR2 SVGIG (reference sequence). The CDR3 reads CAWGDSSYEQYF. The CDR3, as DNA: TGTGCCTGGGGGGATAGCTCCTACGAGCAGTACTTC. The entire variable domain, with the rest obtained from reference TRBV30 and TRBJ2-7, is as follows: SQTIHQWPATLVQPVGSPLSLECTVEGTSNPNLYWYRQAAGRGLQLLFYSVGIGQISSEVPQNLSASRPQDRQFILSSKKLLLSDSGFYLCAWGDSSYEQYFGPGTRLTVT.